Listed below are T cell receptor beta chains from one sample, sequenced in a study of blood T cells in healthy people across ages. TCRdb reprocessed the 5' RACE reads via MiXCR and lists one record per CDR3 protein. The data hold 1,100,000 or so distinct CDR3 sequences, with around 45% observed a single time. The sample taken for sequencing was blood. The receptors were sampled from a woman aged 60-75 years in good health. CDR3s include the opening cysteine and the closing phenylalanine or tryptophan. D genes are given only for firm matches. Clone size, where shown, is once, few, many, or a class for clones that have expanded.

d_call,clone_size,j_call,v_call,cdr3_aa,cdr3_nt
TRBD1,.,TRBJ2-5,TRBV30,CAWNNPRGIGTQYF,TGTGCCTGGAACAACCCCAGGGGGATCGGGACCCAGTACTTC
TRBD1,few,TRBJ2-3,TRBV20-1,CSAQHRDRSTDTQYF,TGCAGTGCTCAACACCGGGACAGGAGCACAGATACGCAGTATTTT
.,.,TRBJ2-7,TRBV6-1,CASSVQGRSYEQYF,TGTGCCAGCAGTGTCCAAGGACGCTCCTACGAGCAGTACTTC
.,few,TRBJ2-5,TRBV7-9,CASSLGTAVGETQYF,TGTGCCAGCAGCTTAGGAACCGCCGTAGGGGAGACCCAGTACTTC
TRBD1,.,TRBJ1-1,TRBV29-1,CSVAVGQGVIGAEAFF,TGCAGCGTCGCTGTTGGACAGGGGGTTATCGGCGCTGAAGCTTTCTTT
.,.,TRBJ1-1,TRBV3-1,CASSQKGQQTEAFF,TGTGCCAGCAGCCAAAAAGGACAGCAAACTGAAGCTTTCTTT
TRBD2,.,TRBJ2-1,TRBV11-2,CASSFLAGGGDEQFF,TGTGCCAGCAGCTTCCTAGCGGGAGGGGGCGATGAGCAGTTCTTC
TRBD1,once,TRBJ2-7,TRBV28,CASRSSAGQGVWEYF,TGTGCCAGTAGGTCATCCGCGGGACAGGGGGTGTGGGAGTACTTC
TRBD2,few,TRBJ2-1,TRBV29-1,CSAQGLAGQYNEQFF,TGCAGCGCCCAAGGGCTAGCGGGACAGTACAATGAGCAGTTCTTC
TRBD2,few,TRBJ2-3,TRBV20-1,CSAPRTSGSSMQYF,TGCAGTGCCCCCAGGACTAGCGGATCCTCGATGCAGTATTTT
.,.,TRBJ2-7,TRBV9,CATGRDSYEQYF,TGTGCCACTGGACGGGACTCCTACGAGCAGTACTTC
.,few,TRBJ2-5,TRBV21-1,CASRKCRAQETQYF,TGTGCCAGCAGAAAGTGTAGGGCTCAAGAGACCCAGTACTTC
.,.,TRBJ2-5,TRBV11-2,CASSLGTFPAKETQYF,TGTGCCAGCAGCTTGGGTACCTTTCCCGCGAAAGAGACCCAGTACTTC
TRBD1,few,TRBJ2-6,TRBV14,CASSHRDRVEIAVSGANVLTF,TGTGCCAGCAGCCATCGGGACAGGGTGGAGATAGCGGTCTCTGGGGCCAACGTCCTGACTTTC
.,once,TRBJ1-1,TRBV21-1,CASSQKTGGFEAFF,TGTGCCAGCAGCCAAAAGACAGGGGGGTTTGAAGCTTTCTTT
TRBD2,few,TRBJ2-1,TRBV5-1,CASSLDGTRANEQFF,TGTGCCAGCAGCTTGGATGGGACTAGGGCCAATGAGCAGTTCTTC
.,.,TRBJ2-5,TRBV2,CASGSSRQETQYF,TGTGCCAGCGGGTCCTCTCGTCAAGAGACCCAGTACTTC
.,.,TRBJ2-1,TRBV11-3,CASSRGGGQAYNEQFF,TGTGCCAGCAGCCGCGGGGGGGGACAGGCTTACAATGAGCAGTTCTTC
.,.,TRBJ1-5,TRBV10-3,CAIGIEPQHF,TGTGCCATCGGTATTGAGCCCCAGCATTTT
.,.,TRBJ2-1,TRBV20-1,CSASEPGRQFHERFF,TGCAGTGCGAGTGAACCGGGACGCCAGTTCCATGAGCGGTTCTTC
TRBD1,.,TRBJ2-3,TRBV20-1,CSARWAAGGVTDTQYF,TGCAGTGCTAGATGGGCCGCAGGGGGCGTCACAGATACGCAGTATTTT
TRBD2,.,TRBJ2-7,TRBV10-3,CATAGGRASYEQYF,TGTGCCACGGCGGGCGGGAGGGCCTCCTACGAGCAGTACTTC
TRBD2,.,TRBJ2-3,TRBV4-2,CASSQAPVQAGATDTQYF,TGTGCCAGCAGCCAGGCTCCTGTCCAAGCGGGAGCGACAGATACGCAGTATTTT
TRBD1,.,TRBJ2-7,TRBV6-6,CASRGRQGRHEQYF,TGTGCCAGCAGGGGTCGACAGGGTCGCCACGAGCAGTACTTC
.,.,TRBJ2-7,TRBV5-1,CASSLAGAGGYEQYF,TGCGCCAGCAGCTTGGCAGGGGCCGGCGGGTACGAGCAGTACTTC
.,.,TRBJ2-5,TRBV9,CASSVGREETQYF,TGTGCCAGCAGCGTAGGGCGGGAAGAGACCCAGTACTTC
TRBD2,few,TRBJ2-5,TRBV12-3/TRBV12-4,CASRWTSANEQYF,TGTGCCAGCAGATGGACTAGCGCCAATGAGCAGTACTTC
TRBD1,few,TRBJ2-7,TRBV2,CASSEGWDRAVSGPILLTYEQYF,TGTGCCAGCAGTGAAGGCTGGGACAGGGCGGTTAGCGGGCCCATCCTCTTAACCTACGAGCAGTACTTC
TRBD2,.,TRBJ2-3,TRBV20-1,CSAASGGGFADTQYF,TGCAGTGCTGCTAGCGGGGGAGGTTTCGCAGATACGCAGTATTTT
.,.,TRBJ2-5,TRBV12-5,CASGLGQPESYNGQYF,TGTGCTAGTGGTTTGGGACAGCCGGAGAGCTACAATGGGCAGTACTTC
TRBD2,few,TRBJ2-7,TRBV15,CATSRDYPGGPSSNEQYF,TGTGCCACCAGCAGAGATTACCCGGGAGGGCCGAGCAGCAACGAGCAGTACTTC
.,.,TRBJ2-7,TRBV21-1,CASSKVARTSGRDYEQYF,TGTGCCAGCAGCAAAGTTGCTCGGACTAGCGGGAGAGACTACGAGCAGTACTTC
.,.,TRBJ2-7,TRBV5-1,CASSLGIRGYEQYF,TGCGCCAGCAGCTTGGGGATTCGGGGCTACGAGCAGTACTTC
.,.,TRBJ2-1,TRBV3-1,CASSQHRDNEQFF,TGTGCCAGCAGCCAACACAGGGACAATGAGCAGTTCTTC
.,.,TRBJ1-4,TRBV20-1,CSALQGGEKLFF,TGCAGTGCTCTACAGGGAGGAGAAAAACTGTTTTTT
TRBD1,few,TRBJ2-7,TRBV7-3,CASSISGTGKLYEQYF,TGTGCCAGCAGCATCTCCGGGACAGGGAAGCTTTACGAGCAGTACTTC
.,.,TRBJ1-4,TRBV12-3/TRBV12-4,CASSRGREKLFF,TGTGCCAGCAGCCGGGGGCGGGAAAAACTGTTTTTT
.,.,TRBJ1-5,TRBV20-1,CSAREGFNQPQHF,TGCAGTGCTAGAGAGGGTTTCAATCAGCCCCAGCATTTT
.,.,TRBJ2-5,TRBV18,CASSPLPPGELAGGEQYF,TGTGCCAGCTCACCCTTACCTCCAGGGGAACTAGCCGGCGGGGAGCAGTACTTC
TRBD1,.,TRBJ1-1,TRBV13,CATRTGSNTEAFF,TGTGCCACTCGGACAGGATCGAACACTGAAGCTTTCTTT
.,.,TRBJ2-1,TRBV7-9,CASSLTTQGSEQFF,TGTGCCAGCAGCTTAACCACCCAGGGGAGTGAGCAGTTCTTC
TRBD2,few,TRBJ2-3,TRBV5-1,CASSLSSSGRFTDTQYF,TGCGCCAGCAGCTTGTCCTCAAGCGGGAGGTTCACAGATACGCAGTATTTT
TRBD1,.,TRBJ2-4,TRBV2,CASSPDRVPANIQYF,TGTGCCAGCAGTCCCGACAGGGTGCCAGCAAACATTCAGTACTTC
.,.,TRBJ2-4,TRBV7-9,CASSLVSLDPELRLVQYF,TGTGCCAGCAGCTTAGTATCGTTGGACCCCGAACTGAGATTGGTGCAGTACTTC
.,.,TRBJ2-2,TRBV7-9,CASTSNTGELFF,TGTGCCAGCACTTCGAACACCGGGGAGCTGTTTTTT
TRBD1,.,TRBJ2-1,TRBV4-1,CASSQVLGQGANNEQFF,TGCGCCAGCAGCCAAGTACTGGGACAGGGGGCAAACAATGAGCAGTTCTTC
.,.,TRBJ1-1,TRBV29-1,CSVERRVANTEAFF,TGCAGCGTCGAACGGAGGGTAGCGAACACTGAAGCTTTCTTT
.,.,TRBJ2-1,TRBV7-2,CASSLGLGDYNEQFF,TGTGCCAGCAGCTTAGGGCTAGGGGACTACAATGAGCAGTTCTTC
.,.,TRBJ2-1,TRBV21-1,CASSKESEGGGQFF,TGTGCCAGCAGCAAAGAATCGGAGGGTGGTGGGCAGTTCTTC
.,few,TRBJ2-7,TRBV24-1,CATSDLSGYQYF,TGTGCCACCAGTGATCTTTCCGGCTATCAGTACTTC
.,.,TRBJ2-1,TRBV7-8,CASSLVLSEQFF,TGTGCCAGCAGCTTAGTCTTGAGTGAGCAGTTCTTC